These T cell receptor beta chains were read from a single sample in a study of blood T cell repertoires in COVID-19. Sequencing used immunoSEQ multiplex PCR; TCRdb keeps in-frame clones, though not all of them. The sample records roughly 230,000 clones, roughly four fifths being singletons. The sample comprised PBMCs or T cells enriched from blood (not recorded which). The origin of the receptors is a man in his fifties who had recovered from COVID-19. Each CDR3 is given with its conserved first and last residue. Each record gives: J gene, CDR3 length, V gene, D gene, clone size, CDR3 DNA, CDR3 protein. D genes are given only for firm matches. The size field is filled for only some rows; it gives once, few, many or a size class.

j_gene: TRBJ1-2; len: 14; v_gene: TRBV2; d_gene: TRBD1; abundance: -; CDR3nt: TGTGCCAGCAGTGAAGCGCGGGACAGATATGGCTACACCTTC; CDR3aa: CASSEARDRYGYTF
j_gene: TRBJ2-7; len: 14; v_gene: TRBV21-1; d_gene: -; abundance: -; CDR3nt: TGTGCCAGCAGCCGCCGGGACAGCACCTACGAGCAGTACTTC; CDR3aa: CASSRRDSTYEQYF
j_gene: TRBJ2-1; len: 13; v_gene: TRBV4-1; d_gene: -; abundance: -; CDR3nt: TGCGCCAGCAGCCCCTCTTCCTACAATGAGCAGTTCTTC; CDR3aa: CASSPSSYNEQFF
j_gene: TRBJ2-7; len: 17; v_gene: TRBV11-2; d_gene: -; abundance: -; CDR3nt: TGTGCCAGCAGTCCAATAAACCGTGGGGCATCAGAATACGAGCAGTACTTC; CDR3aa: CASSPINRGASEYEQYF
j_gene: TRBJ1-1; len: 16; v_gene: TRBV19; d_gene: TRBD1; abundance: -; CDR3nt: TGTGCCAGTAGTGTCACAGGGGGATTAGAGAACACTGAAGCTTTCTTT; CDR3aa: CASSVTGGLENTEAFF
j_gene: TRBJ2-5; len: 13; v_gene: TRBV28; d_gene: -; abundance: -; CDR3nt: TGTGCCAGCAGTACTTCACACCAAGAGACCCAGTACTTC; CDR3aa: CASSTSHQETQYF
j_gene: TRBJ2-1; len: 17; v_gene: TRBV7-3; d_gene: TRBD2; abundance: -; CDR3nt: TGTGCCAGCAGCTTAGGTGCTGGGAGGGCTCTTCAGAGGGAGCAGTTCTTC; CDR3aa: CASSLGAGRALQREQFF
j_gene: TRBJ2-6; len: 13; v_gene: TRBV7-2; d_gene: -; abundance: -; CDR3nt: TGTGCCACCCGGGACTCTGGGGCCAACGTCCTGACTTTC; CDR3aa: CATRDSGANVLTF
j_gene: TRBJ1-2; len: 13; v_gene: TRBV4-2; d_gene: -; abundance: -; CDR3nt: TGTGCCAGCAGCCAAGATGCACAGACTGGCTACACCTTC; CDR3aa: CASSQDAQTGYTF
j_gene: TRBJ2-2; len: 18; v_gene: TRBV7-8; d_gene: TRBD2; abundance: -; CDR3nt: TGTGCCAGCAGCACGGTGGGTAGCGGGGCCGCGAACACCGGGGAGCTGTTTTTT; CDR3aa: CASSTVGSGAANTGELFF
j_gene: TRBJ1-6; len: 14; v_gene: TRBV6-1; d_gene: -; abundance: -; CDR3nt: TGTGCCAGCAGTGAAGCTTACAGGGATTCACCCCTCCACTTT; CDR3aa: CASSEAYRDSPLHF
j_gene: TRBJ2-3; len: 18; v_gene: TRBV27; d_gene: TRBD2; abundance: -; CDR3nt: TGTGCCAGCAGTTTATACCTTCCGGCAGCGGGGGGCTCCCCATCGCAGTATTTT; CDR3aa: CASSLYLPAAGGSPSQYF
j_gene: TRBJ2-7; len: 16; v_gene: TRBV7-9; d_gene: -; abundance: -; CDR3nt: TGTGCCAGCAGCTCCTACGGACAAAAATTCTCCTACGAGCAGTACTTC; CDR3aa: CASSSYGQKFSYEQYF
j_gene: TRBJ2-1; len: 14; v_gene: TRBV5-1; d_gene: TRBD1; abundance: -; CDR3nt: TGCGCCAGCAGCTTGGAGGCAGGGGGAGATGAGCAGTTCTTC; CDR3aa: CASSLEAGGDEQFF
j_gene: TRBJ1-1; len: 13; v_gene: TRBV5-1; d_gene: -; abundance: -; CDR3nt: TGCGCCAGCAGCTTCGACCAAGGAGCTGAAGCTTTCTTT; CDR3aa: CASSFDQGAEAFF
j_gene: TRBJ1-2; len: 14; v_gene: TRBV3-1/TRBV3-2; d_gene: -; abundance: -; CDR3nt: TGTGCCAGCGGACCCGGGGGGACTGACTATGGCTACACCTTC; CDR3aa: CASGPGGTDYGYTF
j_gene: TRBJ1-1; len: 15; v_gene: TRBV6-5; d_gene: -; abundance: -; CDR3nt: TGTGCCAGCGTCCCCAGGGCATGGGTGAACACTGAAGCTTTCTTT; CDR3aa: CASVPRAWVNTEAFF
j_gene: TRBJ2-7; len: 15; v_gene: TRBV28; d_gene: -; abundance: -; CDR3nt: TGTGCCAGCAGCTCCACTTTGGTGAGCTCCTACGAGCAGTACTTC; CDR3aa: CASSSTLVSSYEQYF
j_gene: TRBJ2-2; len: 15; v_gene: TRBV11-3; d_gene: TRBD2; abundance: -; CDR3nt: TGTGCCAGCAGCTTAAGACTAGCGGACACCGGGGAGCTGTTTTTT; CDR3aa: CASSLRLADTGELFF
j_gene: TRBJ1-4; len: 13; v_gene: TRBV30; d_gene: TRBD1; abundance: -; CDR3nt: TGTGCCTGTACAGGGGTTGCTAATGAAAAACTGTTTTTT; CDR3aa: CACTGVANEKLFF
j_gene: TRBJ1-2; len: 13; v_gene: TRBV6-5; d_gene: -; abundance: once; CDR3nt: TGTGCCAGCATTCTCCGGCGGGAATGGGGCTACACCTTC; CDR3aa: CASILRREWGYTF
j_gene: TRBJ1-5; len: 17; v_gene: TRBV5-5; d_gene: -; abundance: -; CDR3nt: TGTGCCAGCAGCCAGTTCCCTATCTCGGCAGGGATCGTACCCCAGCATTTT; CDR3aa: CASSQFPISAGIVPQHF
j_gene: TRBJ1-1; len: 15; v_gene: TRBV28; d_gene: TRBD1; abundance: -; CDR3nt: TGTGCCAGCAGCACTCCACTAGGGGGCGCGAGTGAAGCTTTCTTT; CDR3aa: CASSTPLGGASEAFF
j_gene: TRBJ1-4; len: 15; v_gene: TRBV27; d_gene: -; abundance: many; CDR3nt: TGTGCCAGCAGTTTGTCCGGGACTTGGGGGGAAAAACTGTTTTTT; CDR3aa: CASSLSGTWGEKLFF
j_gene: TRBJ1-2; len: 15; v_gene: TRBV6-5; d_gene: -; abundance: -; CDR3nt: TGTGCCAGCAGTTACTCGCAGGGTAGCAACTATGGCTACACCTTC; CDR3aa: CASSYSQGSNYGYTF
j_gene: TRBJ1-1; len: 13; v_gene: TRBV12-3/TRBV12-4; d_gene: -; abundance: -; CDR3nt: TGTGCCAGCAGTTGGGGGGAGGGGACTGAAGCTTTCTTT; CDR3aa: CASSWGEGTEAFF
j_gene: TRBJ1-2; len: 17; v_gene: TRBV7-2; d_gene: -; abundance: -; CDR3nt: TGTGCCAGCAGCTTAGGAGGGTCTACTCCCCGTTGGAACGGCTACACCTTC; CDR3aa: CASSLGGSTPRWNGYTF
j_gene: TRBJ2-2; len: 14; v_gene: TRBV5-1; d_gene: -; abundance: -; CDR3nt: TGCGCCAGTAAAATTGGCTCCCGGGGCGGGGAGCTGTTTTTT; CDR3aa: CASKIGSRGGELFF
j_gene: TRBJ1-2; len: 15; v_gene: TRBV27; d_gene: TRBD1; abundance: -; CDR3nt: TGTGCCAGCAGTTTCTCGGACAGGCCGTTCTATGGCTACACCTTC; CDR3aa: CASSFSDRPFYGYTF
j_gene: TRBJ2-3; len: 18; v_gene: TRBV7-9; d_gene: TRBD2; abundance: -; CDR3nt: TGTGCCAGCAGCCCGTGGACTAGCGGGGGGGAAGGGGTCGATACGCAGTATTTT; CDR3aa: CASSPWTSGGEGVDTQYF
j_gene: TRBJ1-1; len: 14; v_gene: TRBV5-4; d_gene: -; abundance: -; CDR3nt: TGTGCCAGCAGCTACCCCGACACGAACACTGAAGCTTTCTTT; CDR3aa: CASSYPDTNTEAFF
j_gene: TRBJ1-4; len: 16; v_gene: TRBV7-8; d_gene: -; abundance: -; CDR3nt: TGTGCCAGCAGCTTCAGTCGGGGGGCCGTTAATGAAAAACTGTTTTTT; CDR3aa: CASSFSRGAVNEKLFF
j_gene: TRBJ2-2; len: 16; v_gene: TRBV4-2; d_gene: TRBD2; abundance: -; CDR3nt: TGTGCCAGCAGCCAGGAAACTAGCGGGGGCACCGGGGAGCTGTTTTTT; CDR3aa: CASSQETSGGTGELFF
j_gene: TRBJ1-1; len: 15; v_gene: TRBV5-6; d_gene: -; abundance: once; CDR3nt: TGTGCCAGCAGCTTGGCCGGGAAACTCTCCGCTGAAGCTTTCTTT; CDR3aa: CASSLAGKLSAEAFF
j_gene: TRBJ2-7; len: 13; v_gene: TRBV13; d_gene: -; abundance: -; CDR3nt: TGTGCCAGCAGCTTAGGGGGGGGGCCAGAGCAGTACTTC; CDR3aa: CASSLGGGPEQYF
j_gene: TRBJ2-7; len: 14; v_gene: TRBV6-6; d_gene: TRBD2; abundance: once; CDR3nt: TGTGCCAGCAGGCCGACGGGGGGATACTACGAGCAGTACTTC; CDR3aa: CASRPTGGYYEQYF
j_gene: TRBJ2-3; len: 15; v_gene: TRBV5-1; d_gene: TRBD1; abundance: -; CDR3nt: TGCGCCAGCGCAAAACAGGGGCCCCGCACAGATACGCAGTATTTT; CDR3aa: CASAKQGPRTDTQYF
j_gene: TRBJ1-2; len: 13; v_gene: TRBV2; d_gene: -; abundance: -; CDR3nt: TGTGCCAGCAGTGACAGGGTCCTCTATGGCTACACCTTC; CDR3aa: CASSDRVLYGYTF
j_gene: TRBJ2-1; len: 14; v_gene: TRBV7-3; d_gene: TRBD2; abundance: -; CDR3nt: TGTGCCAGCAGCTCGTTAGCGGGAGGGGGTGAGCAGTTCTTC; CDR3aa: CASSSLAGGGEQFF
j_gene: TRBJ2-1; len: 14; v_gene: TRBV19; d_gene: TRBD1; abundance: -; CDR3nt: TGTGCCAGTAATCCGGGACAGGGGTTGAATGAGCAGTTCTTC; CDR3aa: CASNPGQGLNEQFF
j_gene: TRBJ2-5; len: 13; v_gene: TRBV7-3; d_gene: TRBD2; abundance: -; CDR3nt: TGTGCCAGCAGCTTGGCGGGAGTAGAGACCCAGTACTTC; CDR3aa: CASSLAGVETQYF
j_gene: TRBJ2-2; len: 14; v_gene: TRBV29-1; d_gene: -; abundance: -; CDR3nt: TGCAGCGTTGAAGACAACCCTACAGATGGGGAGCTGTTTTTT; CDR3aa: CSVEDNPTDGELFF
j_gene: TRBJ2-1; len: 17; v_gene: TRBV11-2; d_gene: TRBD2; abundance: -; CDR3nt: TGTGCCACCCTTAATGACCGACTAGCGGGGGGGCCCGATGAGCAGTTCTTC; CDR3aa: CATLNDRLAGGPDEQFF
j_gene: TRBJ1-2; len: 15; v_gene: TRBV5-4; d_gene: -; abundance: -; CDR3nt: TGTGCCAGCAGCTTGAGGCGGAGTTCTAACTATGGCTACACCTTC; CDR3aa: CASSLRRSSNYGYTF
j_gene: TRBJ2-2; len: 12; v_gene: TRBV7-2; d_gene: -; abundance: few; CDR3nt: TGTGCCAGCAGCTTAGTCGGCGGGGAGCTGTTTTTT; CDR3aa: CASSLVGGELFF
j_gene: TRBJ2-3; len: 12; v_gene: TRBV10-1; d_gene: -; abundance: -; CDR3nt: TGCGCCAGCAGTGACCCTCAGGGTACGCAGTATTTT; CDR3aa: CASSDPQGTQYF
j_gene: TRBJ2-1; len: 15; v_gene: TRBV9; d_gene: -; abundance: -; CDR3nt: TGTGCCAGCAGCGTAGCAACGGATTGGGCGGGGGAGCAGTTCTTC; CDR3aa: CASSVATDWAGEQFF
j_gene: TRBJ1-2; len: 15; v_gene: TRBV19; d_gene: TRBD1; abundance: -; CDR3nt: TGTGCCAGTCAGGAGCTGACAGGGACTAACTATGGCTACACCTTC; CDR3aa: CASQELTGTNYGYTF
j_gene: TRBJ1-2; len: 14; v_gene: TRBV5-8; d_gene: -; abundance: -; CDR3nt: TGTGCCAGCAACCCCAGGTCAGCTAACTATGGCTACACCTTC; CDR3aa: CASNPRSANYGYTF
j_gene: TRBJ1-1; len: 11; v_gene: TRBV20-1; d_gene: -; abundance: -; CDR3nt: TGCAGTGCCGAGAGTGTGCCTGAAGCTTTCTTT; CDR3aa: CSAESVPEAFF
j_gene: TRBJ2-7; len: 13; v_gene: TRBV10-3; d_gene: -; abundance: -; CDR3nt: TGTGCCATCAGTGGTGTTGGCAACTACGAGCAGTACTTC; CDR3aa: CAISGVGNYEQYF
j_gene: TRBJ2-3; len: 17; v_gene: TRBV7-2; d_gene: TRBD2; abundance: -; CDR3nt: TGTGCCAGCAGCCAGGGACTAGCGGGAGGATGGGCAGATACGCAGTATTTT; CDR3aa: CASSQGLAGGWADTQYF
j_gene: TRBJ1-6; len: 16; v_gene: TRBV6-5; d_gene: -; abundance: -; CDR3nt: TGTGCCAGCAGTTACGGGGCAGGACCCTTGAATTCACCCCTCCACTTT; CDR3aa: CASSYGAGPLNSPLHF
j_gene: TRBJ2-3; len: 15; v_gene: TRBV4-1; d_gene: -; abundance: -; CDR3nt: TGCGCCAGCAGCCCACTAGAGAAGGGCACAGATACGCAGTATTTT; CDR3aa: CASSPLEKGTDTQYF
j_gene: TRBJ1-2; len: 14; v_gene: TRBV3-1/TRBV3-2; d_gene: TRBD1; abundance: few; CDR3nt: TGTGCCAGCAGCGGCAGGGGGACTGGCTATGGCTACACCTTC; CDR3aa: CASSGRGTGYGYTF